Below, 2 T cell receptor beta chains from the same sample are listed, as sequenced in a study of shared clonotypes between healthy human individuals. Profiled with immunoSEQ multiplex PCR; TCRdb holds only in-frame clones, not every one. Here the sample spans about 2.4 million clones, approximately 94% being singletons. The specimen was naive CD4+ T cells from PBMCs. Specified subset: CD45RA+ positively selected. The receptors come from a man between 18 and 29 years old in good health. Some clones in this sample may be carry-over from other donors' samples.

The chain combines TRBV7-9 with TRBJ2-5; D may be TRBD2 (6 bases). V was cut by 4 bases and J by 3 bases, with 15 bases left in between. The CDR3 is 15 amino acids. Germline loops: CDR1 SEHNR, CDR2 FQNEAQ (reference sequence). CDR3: CASSSQGGEKETQYF. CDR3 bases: TGTGCCAGCAGCTCTCAGGGCGGGGAGAAAGAGACCCAGTACTTC.

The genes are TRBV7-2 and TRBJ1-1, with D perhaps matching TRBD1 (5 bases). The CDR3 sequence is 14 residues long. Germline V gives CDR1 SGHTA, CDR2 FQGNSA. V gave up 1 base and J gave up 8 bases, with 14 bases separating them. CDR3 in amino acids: CASSLVSGQGEAFF. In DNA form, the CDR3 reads TGTGCCAGCAGCTTAGTGTCGGGGCAGGGAGAAGCTTTCTTT.